This T cell receptor beta chain emerged from a study of T cells in Graves' hyperthyroidism and ophthalmopathy. Study details: Peripheral blood sampling occurred at initial diagnosis, before any treatment.

J was trimmed by 4 bases and V by 3 bases; bases with no gene match: 8. Germline loops: CDR1 DFQATT, CDR2 SNEGSKA (reference sequence). The CDR3 consists of 15 residues. General observations from the study: Model predictions of ophthalmopathy came a median approximately 6.5 months before onset.

This clonotype was observed at least ten times. Its antigen is currently unknown. The source material, RNA transcripts, was used to amplify TCR beta CDR3 regions. The HTBI primer set served for first-round RT-PCR of the TCR CDR3. TCRdb analysed the multiplex PCR reads with MiXCR anew, one entry per CDR3 protein. The sample yields approximately 700,000 distinct CDR3 sequences, about a sixth seen once. Calling Graves' hyperthyroidism stable meant ophthalmopathy did not progress within 18 months. On the basis of clinical symptoms, serum thyroxine and TRAb, thyroid ultrasound and orbital computed tomography, diagnoses were made.

This TCR came from a man aged 18 to 30 with Graves' hyperthyroidism. The chain employs TRBV20-1 and TRBJ2-7; 11 bases map to TRBD2. Sequenced material: blood. In DNA, the CDR3 is TGCAGTGCTAGTTCAACGGGACTAGCGGAGTACGAGCAGTACTTC. It specifies CSASSTGLAEYEQYF.